A single sample gave rise to the 6 T cell receptor beta chains below, sequenced in a study of regulatory T cells in long-lasting Graves disease. In building TCR beta libraries, iRepertoire HTBI primers were used together with Arm-PCR of CDR3 regions. TCRdb used MiXCR to reprocess the multiplex PCR reads, holding one entry per CDR3 protein. Found here are 400,000 to 500,000 distinct CDR3 sequences, 20% to 25% of them singletons; the top ten hold about 6.6%. Described time point: persistent/refractory GD, antithyroid drugs over 5 years with positive TRAb. PBMC-derived RNA was used for the TCR library. The sample here was peripheral blood mononuclear cells (PBMCs), taken when the disease was refractory, from a patient treated with antithyroid drugs. The origin of the receptors is a female donor with Graves disease.

The rearrangement links TRBV12-3 or TRBV12-4 to TRBJ1-1; D remains unclear. V lost 9 bases, J lost 6 bases, and 8 bases lay in between. CDR3 length equals 10 residues. CDR3 DNA: TGTGCCAGTGGAAACGCTGAAGCTTTCTTT. Its protein product is CASGNAEAFF.

The chain joins TRBV6-1 to TRBJ2-4, with a possible D match to TRBD1 (7 bases). This CDR3 has 13 amino acids. The V end was cut by 10 bases, the J end by 6 bases, with 16 bases between. The germline V gene has CDR1 MNHNS and CDR2 SASEGT. CDR3 amino acids: CATTGDGGNIQYF. CDR3 DNA sequence: TGTGCCACCACAGGGGACGGGGGAAACATTCAGTACTTC.

The rearrangement links TRBV24-1 to TRBJ2-2, with 7 bases identical to TRBD1. Losses at the gene ends were 7 bases for V and 5 bases for J; bases not matched to a gene: 12. Germline-derived CDR1 and CDR2 are KGHDR and SFDVKD. This CDR3 is 16 amino acids long. The CDR3: CATSPPTGKRTGELFF. The CDR3 DNA reads TGTGCCACCAGCCCACCGACAGGGAAAAGAACCGGGGAGCTGTTTTTT.

This clonotype occurred once. The chain links TRBV20-1 to TRBJ2-3, with D possibly TRBD2 on 6 matching bases. The germline CDR1 and CDR2 sequences are DFQATT and SNEGSKA (reference sequence). There are 15 residues in the CDR3. V was shortened by 0 bases and J by 2 bases, with 12 bases between the two germline ends. CDR3 coding DNA: TGCAGTGCTAGAGAAGCGGGTAAAAACACAGATACGCAGTATTTT. It specifies CSAREAGKNTDTQYF.

This clonotype was counted at least ten times. The chain combines TRBV19 with TRBJ1-2; D remains ambiguous. CDR1 and CDR2 from the germline V gene are LNHDA and SQIVND (reference sequence). Trimming pared 7 bases from V and 5 bases from J, leaving 20 bases between. The CDR3 length is 15 residues. The CDR3 DNA is TGTGCCAGTATCGGCTTGGGAAAAGGAAGTTATGGCTACACCTTC. The encoded protein is CASIGLGKGSYGYTF.

The rearrangement joins TRBV7-6 to TRBJ1-4, with 7 bases aligning to TRBD1. The J segment lost 4 bases and the V segment lost 0 bases, leaving 8 bases of the junction unmatched. CDR1 is SGHVS, CDR2 FNYEAQ, per germline. The length of the CDR3 is 17 residues. The CDR3 nucleotides are TGTGCCAGCAGCTTAGCCCTAGCCGACAGGGATAATGAAAAACTGTTTTTT. It translates to CASSLALADRDNEKLFF.